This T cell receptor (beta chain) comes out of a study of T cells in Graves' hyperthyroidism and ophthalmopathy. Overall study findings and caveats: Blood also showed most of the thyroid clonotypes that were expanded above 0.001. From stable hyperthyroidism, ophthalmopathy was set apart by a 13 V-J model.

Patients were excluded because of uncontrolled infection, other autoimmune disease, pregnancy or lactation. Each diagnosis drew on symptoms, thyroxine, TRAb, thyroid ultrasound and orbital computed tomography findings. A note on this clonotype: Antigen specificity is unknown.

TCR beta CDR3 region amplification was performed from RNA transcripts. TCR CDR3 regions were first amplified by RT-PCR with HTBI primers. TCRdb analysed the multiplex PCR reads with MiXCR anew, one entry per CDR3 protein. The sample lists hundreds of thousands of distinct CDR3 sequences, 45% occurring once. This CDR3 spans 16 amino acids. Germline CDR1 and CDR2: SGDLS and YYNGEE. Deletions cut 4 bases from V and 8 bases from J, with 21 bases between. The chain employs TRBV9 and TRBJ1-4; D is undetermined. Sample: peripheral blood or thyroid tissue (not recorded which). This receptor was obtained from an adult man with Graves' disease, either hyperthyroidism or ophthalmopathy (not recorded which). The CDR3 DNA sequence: TGTGCCAGCAGCACACCCGGAGGATCGAACTGGGAAAAACTGTTTTTT. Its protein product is CASSTPGGSNWEKLFF.